Presented here are 21 T cell receptor beta chains from one specimen sequenced in a study of CD8 T cells in ankylosing spondylitis. A single record per CDR3 protein comes from TCRdb applying MiXCR to the 5' RACE reads. The sample carries approximately 240,000 distinct CDR3 sequences, more than 20% recorded once. The sample consisted of blood, either unsorted or a sorted T cell fraction (not recorded which). The receptors derive from a male donor with ankylosing spondylitis or in good health (not recorded which).

There are many counts of this clonotype. This chain uses TRBV5-5 with TRBJ1-5; no reliable D call. The germline V gene encodes CDR1 SGHKS and CDR2 YYEKEE (reference sequence). The CDR3 totals 17 residues. V shed 4 bases and J shed 0 bases, with 17 bases lying between them. This CDR3 reads CASSPEVGLNSNQPQHF. CDR3 in DNA: TGTGCCAGCAGCCCAGAAGTTGGACTGAATAGCAATCAGCCCCAGCATTTT.

The J gene is TRBJ2-7, the V gene TRBV27; either TRBD1 or TRBD2 may fit D (5 bases each). The CDR3 consists of 13 residues. Trimming removed 3 bases at V and 1 base at J, with 7 bases between. CDR1 and CDR2 from the germline V gene are MNHEY and SMNVEV (reference sequence). The CDR3 sequence: CASSLGRSYEQYF. CDR3 in DNA: TGTGCCAGCAGTTTGGGACGTTCCTACGAGCAGTACTTC.

This clonotype was counted many times. The V call is TRBV20-1, the J call TRBJ2-1; perhaps TRBD2 as D (7 bases). CDR1 DFQATT and CDR2 SNEGSKA come from the germline V gene (reference sequence). This CDR3 region has 16 residues. V lost 3 bases, J lost 0 bases, and 15 bases lay in between. CDR3 region: CSASSRGASSYNEQFF. CDR3 nucleotide sequence: TGCAGTGCTAGCTCCCGGGGGGCTAGCTCCTACAATGAGCAGTTCTTC.

Of note for this clonotype: An end of the junction does not agree with germline; a read error may underlie this. This sequence joins TRBV7-6 and TRBJ2-1; tentatively, D is TRBD2 (6 bases). Germline V CDR1 and CDR2: SGHVS, FNYEAQ. This CDR3 is 12 amino acids long. The CDR3 protein is CASSLDGGIGSF. The CDR3 DNA follows: TGTGCCAGCAGCTTAGATGGGGGGATTGGGTCTTTC.

This clonotype was counted between two and nine times. The J gene is TRBJ2-7, the V gene TRBV20-1; D ambiguous. The CDR3 runs 12 residues. The germline V gene has CDR1 DFQATT and CDR2 SNEGSKA (reference sequence). The V end lost 1 base, the J end lost 3 bases, and 7 bases lay between the germline ends. The CDR3 reads CSARGLNYEQYF. In nucleotides, the CDR3 is TGCAGTGCTAGAGGGCTCAACTACGAGCAGTACTTC.

This clonotype showed up just a few times. The chain couples TRBV20-1 to TRBJ1-2; 10 nucleotides line up with TRBD1. Germline V lookup: CDR1 DFQATT, CDR2 SNEGSKA (reference sequence). The CDR3 loop spans 12 amino acids. The V segment lost 6 bases and the J segment 6 bases; nucleotides outside the gene matches: 4. CDR3 DNA: TGCAGTGCGAGGACAGGGGGAAATGGCTACACCTTC. Its translation: CSARTGGNGYTF.

This rearrangement joins TRBV5-1 to TRBJ2-1, with D tentatively TRBD2 (7 bases). Germline CDR1 is SGHRS and CDR2 is YFSETQ. CDR3 length equals 16 residues. V lost 6 bases and J lost 3, with 19 bases in between. The CDR3 sequence is CASKDGGGGFYNEQFF. Here the CDR3 DNA reads TGCGCCAGCAAAGACGGAGGGGGGGGTTTCTACAATGAGCAGTTCTTC.

The genes are TRBV5-6 and TRBJ2-5; 8 bases agree with TRBD1. Germline CDR1 and CDR2: SGHDT and YYEEEE. V lost 4 bases and J lost 1; bases outside the gene matches: 6. The CDR3 contains 15 residues. In nucleotides, the CDR3 is TGTGCCAGCAGCACACAGGGGGTATCCCAAGAGACCCAGTACTTC. Protein sequence: CASSTQGVSQETQYF.

In its sample, this clonotype was seen a few times. The V and J genes are TRBV12-3 or TRBV12-4 and TRBJ2-1, with TRBD1 matching over 10 bases. V was clipped by 5 bases and J by 7 bases; unmatched bases: 11. The CDR3 loop spans 16 amino acids. The CDR3: CASSPGGGTGVNEQFF. The CDR3 region has the DNA TGTGCCAGCAGTCCAGGGGGGGGGACAGGGGTAAATGAGCAGTTCTTC.

The chain carries TRBV12-3 or TRBV12-4 and TRBJ2-3, with TRBD1 matching 9 bases. There are 17 residues in the CDR3. With V trimmed by 6 bases and J by 2 bases, 12 bases remained unmatched. The CDR3 sequence is CASRPAPGQGPTDTQYF. Here the CDR3 DNA reads TGTGCCAGCAGACCCGCACCGGGACAGGGCCCCACAGATACGCAGTATTTT.

This clonotype was observed many times. This sequence joins TRBV29-1 and TRBJ2-7; 8 bases are shared with TRBD2. CDR3 length: 15 residues. The V gene's germline CDR1 is SQVTM and CDR2 ANQGSEA. The V gene end was trimmed by 7 bases and the J gene end by 0 bases; junction bases not matched to a gene: 11. The CDR3 reads CSARGAEVSSYEQYF. Here the CDR3 DNA reads TGCAGCGCGCGGGGGGCCGAGGTTAGCTCCTACGAGCAGTACTTC.

In this sample, this clonotype turned up many times. V and J are TRBV12-3 or TRBV12-4 and TRBJ2-1; 11 bases align to TRBD2. J was trimmed by 6 bases and V by 6 bases; bases with no gene match: 7. This CDR3 has 15 residues. The CDR3 DNA is TGTGCCAGCAGCCTTACTAGCGGGGGATCCAATGAGCAGTTCTTC. Translated: CASSLTSGGSNEQFF.

On this clonotype: Being one base from a much bigger clone, this may be a read error. The chain has TRBV20-1 and TRBJ2-7; no clear D. This CDR3 is 15 amino acids long. CDR1 and CDR2 (germline): DFQATT, SNEGSKA (reference sequence). V gave up 4 bases and J gave up 0 bases, with 16 bases separating them. The CDR3 region has the DNA TGCAGTGCTACCTTACCGACGGAGCCCTCCTACGAGCAGTACTTC. This translates into CSATLPTEPSYEQYF.

This clonotype was seen at least ten times. The chain carries TRBV29-1 and TRBJ2-1; D gene unclear. Per germline, CDR1 SQVTM and CDR2 ANQGSEA. The V and J ends lost 6 bases and 7 bases respectively, with 10 bases between them. The CDR3 extends over 11 amino acids. The CDR3 spells CSVPSKNEQFF. The CDR3 DNA reads TGCAGCGTCCCATCCAAGAATGAGCAGTTCTTC.

There are a few counts of this clonotype. V usage is TRBV12-3 or TRBV12-4 and J usage is TRBJ2-3; tentatively, D is TRBD1 (6 bases). Trimming removed 6 bases at V and 5 bases at J, with 12 bases between. The CDR3 has 13 amino acids. CDR3 sequence (DNA): TGTGCCAGCAGAAAAAACAGGGAAGATACGCAGTATTTT. It is translated as CASRKNREDTQYF.

This chain uses TRBV29-1 with TRBJ2-6; no firm D call. The CDR3 consists of 17 residues. The V gene's germline CDR1 is SQVTM and CDR2 ANQGSEA. Trimming took off 4 bases at V and 0 bases at J, with 16 bases between the two ends. This chain's CDR3 is CSVVTARMSSGANVLTF. Written as DNA, the CDR3 is TGCAGCGTTGTTACGGCACGGATGAGCTCTGGGGCCAACGTCCTGACTTTC.

This clonotype has at least ten counts. This chain joins TRBV5-1 and TRBJ2-5, with 7 bases lining up with TRBD1. This CDR3 has 13 amino acids. V lost 5 bases to trimming and J lost 5 bases; unmatched junction nucleotides: 6. Germline V lookup: CDR1 SGHRS, CDR2 YFSETQ. CDR3 coding DNA: TGCGCCAGCAGTACAGGGGAGAAGGAGACCCAGTACTTC. Protein product: CASSTGEKETQYF.

The chain is built from TRBV7-9 and TRBJ2-3; 14 bases align to TRBD2. The CDR3 has 17 amino acids. After removal of 5 bases from V and 2 bases from J, the junction contained 6 bases not matched to a gene. The germline CDR1 and CDR2 sequences are SEHNR and FQNEAQ (reference sequence). The CDR3 coding sequence is TGTGCCAGCAGCCGGGGACTAGCGGGGGACCTCACAGATACGCAGTATTTT. This gives the protein CASSRGLAGDLTDTQYF.

This clonotype was counted between two and nine times. The rearrangement links TRBV5-1 to TRBJ2-5; 9 bases agree with TRBD1. After removal of 4 bases from V and 2 bases from J, the junction contained 9 bases not matched to a gene. The CDR3 consists of 16 residues. CDR1 and CDR2 from the germline V gene are SGHRS and YFSETQ. CDR3 bases: TGCGCCAGCAGCCCACTGACAGGGGGGAATCAAGAGACCCAGTACTTC. Translated, it gives CASSPLTGGNQETQYF.

This clonotype appeared many times. The chain uses TRBV7-8 and TRBJ2-3; unclear D gene. Trimming stripped 1 base from V and 3 bases from J, with 11 bases between. CDR1 is SGHVS, CDR2 FQNEAQ, per germline. This CDR3 spans 15 amino acids. CDR3 DNA sequence: TGTGCCAGCAGCTTAGACACGAAGAGGACAGATACGCAGTATTTT. Translated: CASSLDTKRTDTQYF.

This clonotype was seen more than once but under ten times. The rearrangement uses TRBV20-1 and TRBJ2-3, with 9 bases fitting TRBD1. Germline V lookup: CDR1 DFQATT, CDR2 SNEGSKA (reference sequence). With 5 bases clipped from V and 2 bases from J, the junction kept 8 bases outside the gene matches. The CDR3 length is 15 residues. The CDR3 DNA follows: TGCAGTGCTCCTGGGACAGGGTCCTTCACAGATACGCAGTATTTT. Protein sequence: CSAPGTGSFTDTQYF.